This T cell receptor (beta chain) comes out of a study of T-cell reconstitution after alpha-beta-depleted transplantation in children. The germline V gene has CDR1 SGHRS and CDR2 YFSETQ. The CDR3 is 13 residues long. V was shortened by 3 bases and J by 3 bases, with 9 bases between the two germline ends. Points on this clonotype: Its matching antigen is unknown.

Unique molecular identifiers were built into the TCRbeta library. TCRdb re-called the PCR reads through MiXCR, storing one row per CDR3 protein. The sample carries more than 90,000 distinct CDR3 sequences, 10% to 13% recorded once. Whole-study results and caveats: From surviving recipient T cells and thymic progenitors came the high day-60 TCRbeta diversity observed in some patients. When one year had passed after transplant, most T-cell counts and diversity came from newly produced T cells.

J is TRBJ1-2 and V is TRBV5-1; no clear D. Material: PBMCs, obtained before TCRalphabeta/CD19-depleted stem cell transplant. The sequence came from a boy aged 2 to 9 with acute lymphoblastic leukemia, due to receive a stem cell transplant. The CDR3: CASSYTPDYGYTF. CDR3 nucleotides: TGCGCCAGCAGCTATACACCGGACTATGGCTACACCTTC. The variable domain in full, with the rest retrieved from reference TRBV5-1 and TRBJ1-2, is KAGVTQTPRYLIKTRGQQVTLSCSPISGHRSVSWYQQTPGQGLQFLFEYFSETQRNKGNFPGRFSGRQFSNSRSEMNVSTLELGDSALYLCASSYTPDYGYTFGSGTRLTVV.